Reported below is one T cell receptor (beta chain). This sample was included in a study of blood T cell repertoires in COVID-19. Study overall: Collection of acute and convalescent COVID-19 samples took place in the United States, Italy and Spain. Sample material is recorded as cDNA or gDNA derived from T cells, B-cell-depleted T cells, or PBMCs.

Per the authors' pipeline: Using reference gene primer amplification, nucleated cell counts were estimated. Assay: immunoSEQ multiplex PCR; the TCRdb copy retains only in-frame clones and omits some. That table is the source of V, J and clone size, and D and trimming were worked out from the DNA. This table holds 250,000 to 400,000 clones, 88% found once. Enrollment of patients from Seattle took place during active infection, with longitudinal follow-up. Between the trimmed V and J ends, which lost 5 bases and 5 bases, there was a span of 12 bases. The CDR3 consists of 13 residues. This sequence originates from a woman in her 30s with COVID-19, enrolled during active disease. The rearrangement joins TRBV12-3 or TRBV12-4 to TRBJ1-1; D possibly corresponds to TRBD1 (5 bases). Sequenced input: peripheral blood. The CDR3 bases are TGTGCCAGCAGTGCCGTGGGGGGAACTGAAGCTTTCTTT. Translated, it gives CASSAVGGTEAFF.